This T cell receptor beta chain was profiled in a study of identical twins. TCRdb re-analysed the 5' RACE reads in MiXCR, keeping a single row per CDR3 protein. The sample has approximately 600,000 distinct CDR3 sequences, under 8.5% seen once; the top ten hold 1.5% to 2%. The study's findings and limits: The study based its conclusions on cross-sectional statistical analysis and did not follow the same donors.

This CDR3 spans 14 amino acids. Looked up from germline, CDR1 is SGHRS and CDR2 is YFSETQ. The ends lost 0 bases at V and 6 bases at J; junction bases unmatched: 5. In this sample, this clonotype turned up many times. Its cognate antigen is unknown. These records were also assigned to another study, of yellow fever vaccine responses in identical twins.

This TCR came from a woman aged 18-35 years in good health. This chain links TRBV5-1 with TRBJ2-7; 8 nucleotides match TRBD1. The specimen sequenced was PBMCs. CDR3 DNA: TGCGCCAGCAGCTTGGGACAGGGGTGGAGCGAGCAGTACTTC. It specifies CASSLGQGWSEQYF.